One sample yielded the 24 T cell receptor beta chains listed below, sequenced in a study of shared clonotypes between healthy human individuals. The protocol was immunoSEQ multiplex PCR, while the TCRdb copy is restricted to in-frame clones and leaves out a portion. This sample has approximately 470,000 clones, with over 75% found just once. Source material: PBMCs. Receptors originate from a woman aged 40 to 55 in good health. Some clones in this sample may be carry-over from other donors' samples.

The chain links TRBV28 to TRBJ2-2; D is undetermined. Germline assignment: CDR1 MDHEN and CDR2 SYDVKM. The CDR3 is made up of 13 amino acids. The V end lost 3 bases, the J end lost 6 bases, and 8 bases lay between the germline ends. The CDR3 protein is CASSFVQPGELFF. Written as DNA, the CDR3 is TGTGCCAGCAGTTTCGTTCAACCCGGGGAGCTGTTTTTT. The full variable domain, its missing parts supplied by reference TRBV28 and TRBJ2-2, is DVKVTQSSRYLVKRTGEKVFLECVQDMDHENMFWYRQDPGLGLRLIYFSYDVKMKEKGDIPEGYSVSREKKERFSLILESASTNQTSMYLCASSFVQPGELFFGEGSRLTVL.

This clone appeared a few times. The CDR3 DNA reads as TGTGCCAGCAGTTCCGATAGTAACTATGGCTACACCTTC. The encoded protein is CASSSDSNYGYTF. The V gene is TRBV9, the J gene TRBJ1-2; no definite D call. This CDR3 comprises 13 residues. Germline lookup yields CDR1 SGDLS and CDR2 YYNGEE. V was trimmed by 5 bases and J by 1 base, leaving 9 bases between them.

This chain links TRBV10-3 with TRBJ2-1; possible D gene TRBD2, 6 bases. V lost 4 bases, J lost 5 bases, and 12 bases lay in between. Per the germline V gene, CDR1 is ENHRY and CDR2 is SYGVKD. The CDR3 is 14 amino acids. The CDR3 sequence is CAISVADTNNEQFF. The CDR3 DNA reads TGTGCCATCAGTGTAGCGGACACTAACAATGAGCAGTTCTTC.

This clone was detected many times. V and J are TRBV19 and TRBJ2-1; TRBD2 aligns across 10 bases. Germline CDR1 and CDR2: LNHDA and SQIVND (reference sequence). CDR3 length: 15 amino acids. V lost 6 bases and J lost 3; bases outside the gene matches: 5. The CDR3 nucleotides are TGTGCCAGTAGCAGAGGACTAGCGGACTACAATGAGCAGTTCTTC. This encodes CASSRGLADYNEQFF. Full variable domain (missing parts from reference TRBV19 and TRBJ2-1): DGGITQSPKYLFRKEGQNVTLSCEQNLNHDAMYWYRQDPGQGLRLIYYSQIVNDFQKGDIAEGYSVSREKKESFPLTVTSAQKNPTAFYLCASSRGLADYNEQFFGPGTRLTVL.

Regarding this clone: A single base separates this from a much larger clone, so it may be a read error. The same CDR3 arises from other DNA sequences in this sample as well. This sequence joins TRBV19 and TRBJ2-7; possibly TRBD2 for D (5 bases). The CDR3 runs 14 residues. Germline CDR1 LNHDA, CDR2 SQIVND (reference sequence). CDR3 residues: CASSIAPTPYEQYF. For the CDR3, the DNA is TGTGCTAGTAGTATAGCGCCCACTCCCTACGAGCAGTACTTC. Together with reference TRBV19 and TRBJ2-7, the CDR3 gives the full variable domain: DGGITQSPKYLFRKEGQNVTLSCEQNLNHDAMYWYRQDPGQGLRLIYYSQIVNDFQKGDIAEGYSVSREKKESFPLTVTSAQKNPTAFYLCASSIAPTPYEQYFGPGTRLTVT.

This clone was recorded only once. The chain is built from TRBV30 and TRBJ2-4; 8 nucleotides agree with TRBD2. This CDR3 contains 16 residues. From germline, CDR1 is GTSNPN and CDR2 SVGIG (reference sequence). After removal of 0 bases from V and 12 bases from J, the junction contained 16 bases not matched to a gene. The CDR3 loop reads CAWSVGLEIAGKTQYF. CDR3 DNA sequence: TGTGCCTGGAGTGTGGGCTTAGAGATAGCGGGAAAAACTCAGTACTTC.

This clone has a handful of counts. The chain joins TRBV18 to TRBJ2-7; the match to TRBD1 covers 9 bases. CDR3 size: 16 residues. Trimming removed 4 bases from V and 1 base from J; junction bases left unmatched: 8. The germline CDR1 and CDR2 sequences are KGHSH and LQKENI. CDR3 amino acids: CASSLPGTGNSYEQYF. The CDR3 DNA is TGTGCCAGCTCACTTCCCGGGACAGGGAATTCCTACGAGCAGTACTTC.

The rearrangement links TRBV30 to TRBJ1-4; D remains unclear. CDR1 and CDR2 from the germline V gene are GTSNPN and SVGIG (reference sequence). V was shortened by 1 base and J by 6 bases, with 18 bases between the two germline ends. The CDR3 is 16 amino acids. CDR3 loop: CAWSGQWGENHEKLFF. As DNA, the CDR3 is TGTGCCTGGAGTGGCCAATGGGGAGAAAATCATGAAAAACTGTTTTTT.

The chain couples TRBV6-6 to TRBJ2-1; TRBD2 matches at 12 bases. Germline V gene sequence: CDR1 MNHNY, CDR2 SVGAGI (reference sequence). The V segment lost 7 bases and the J segment 7 bases; nucleotides outside the gene matches: 8. This CDR3 is built from 15 residues. The CDR3 region is CASNLAGGGRNEQFF. CDR3 bases: TGTGCCAGCAACCTAGCGGGAGGGGGGAGGAATGAGCAGTTCTTC.

In regard to this clone: The likely explanation is a read error, given a far larger clone one base away. This sample includes further DNA sequences coding for the same CDR3. The chain carries TRBV28 and TRBJ2-2, with D maybe TRBD2 (5 bases). Germline V gives CDR1 MDHEN, CDR2 SYDVKM. The CDR3 has 15 residues. DNA of the CDR3: TGCGCCAGCAGTTCGAGACAACTCGGACTCGGGGAGCTGTTTTTT. It encodes CASSSRQLGLGELFF.

As concerns this clone: A far larger clone is one base from this, pointing to a likely read error. Other nucleotide sequences in the sample specify the same CDR3. The chain recombines TRBV10-3 with TRBJ1-1; TRBD1 might be the D (6 bases). The CDR3 runs to 15 residues. Germline CDR1 ENHRY, CDR2 SYGVKD. Trimming left V 0 bases short and J 5 bases short, with 13 bases between. The CDR3 region is CAISESIQGGTEAFF. The DNA of the CDR3 is TGTGCCATCAGTGAGTCAATACAGGGAGGTACTGAAGCTTTCTTT.

As regards this clone: Other nucleotide sequences in the sample specify the same CDR3. The rearrangement uses TRBV30 and TRBJ1-4; D is unclear. The CDR3 spans 11 residues. CDR1 GTSNPN and CDR2 SVGIG come from the germline V gene (reference sequence). Trimming shortened V by 0 bases and J by 8 bases, and 4 bases separated the two germline ends. The CDR3 DNA is TGTGCCTGGAGTGTTGCAGAAAAACTGTTTTTT. The encoded protein is CAWSVAEKLFF.

The chain is built from TRBV7-3 and TRBJ2-1, with 10 bases fitting TRBD2. The CDR3 totals 15 residues. In germline, CDR1 is SGHTA, CDR2 FQGTGA. V trimming: 5 bases; J trimming: 7 bases; junction bases outside the gene matches: 8. The CDR3 region has the DNA TGTGCCAGCAGCCGGTTAGCGGGAGGTCCGAATGAGCAGTTCTTC. This translates into CASSRLAGGPNEQFF.

The chain is built from TRBV7-9 and TRBJ2-5, with 9 positions matching TRBD2. Trimming took 1 base from V and 14 from J; bases not matched to a gene: 8. In germline, CDR1 is SEHNR, CDR2 FQNEAQ (reference sequence). The CDR3 is 13 amino acids. In DNA, the CDR3 is TGTGCCAGCAGCTTAGAGCATTTGGGACTAGCTTACTTC. It codes for CASSLEHLGLAYF.

The chain carries TRBV7-9 and TRBJ2-3; 8 nucleotides agree with TRBD2. The length of the CDR3 is 14 residues. Per germline, CDR1 SEHNR and CDR2 FQNEAQ (reference sequence). The trim removed 5 bases at V and 14 bases at J, leaving 15 bases unmatched. In DNA form, the CDR3 reads TGTGCCAGCAGCCCACTGGCGGGAGGCTCTCCGGCGTATTTT. Amino acid sequence: CASSPLAGGSPAYF.

CDR3 DNA sequence: TGTGCCAGCAGCTTAGCGGGGACCGGGGAGCTGTTTTTT. It yields the protein CASSLAGTGELFF. The chain combines TRBV11-2 with TRBJ2-2; maybe TRBD2 (5 bases). V was pared by 1 base and J by 5 bases, with 5 bases between. Per germline, CDR1 SGHAT and CDR2 FQNNGV. The CDR3 has 13 residues.

The gene calls are TRBV4-1 and TRBJ2-3; a possible D gene is TRBD1 (6 bases). The CDR3 has 16 amino acids. Germline-derived CDR1 and CDR2 are MGHRA and YSYEKL. Trimming shortened V by 6 bases and J by 2 bases, and 18 bases separated the two germline ends. The CDR3, as DNA: TGCGCCAGCAGACCCTGGTCCGGGACATACACAGATACGCAGTATTTT. This gives the protein CASRPWSGTYTDTQYF.

The table lists this clone with many counts. V is TRBV6-4 and J is TRBJ2-3; TRBD2 aligns across 12 bases. This CDR3 spans 15 amino acids. The V gene end was trimmed by 4 bases and the J gene end by 1 base; junction bases not matched to a gene: 0. Germline V CDR1 and CDR2: MRHNA, SNTAGT. The CDR3 DNA reads TGTGCCAGCAGTGGACTAGCGGGAGGCACAGATACGCAGTATTTT. Translated: CASSGLAGGTDTQYF.

In the case of this clone: A junction end diverges from the germline sequence, so it may reflect a read error. This rearrangement joins TRBV10-2 to TRBJ2-2, with D perhaps matching TRBD1 (6 bases). Per germline, CDR1 WSHSY and CDR2 SAAADI. This CDR3 is built from 14 residues. The CDR3 loop is CASGENRVTGELLF. Here the CDR3 DNA reads TGCGCCAGCGGTGAGAACAGGGTAACCGGGGAGCTGCTTTTT.

The chain couples TRBV25-1 to TRBJ1-6, with 9 bases that match TRBD1. CDR3 length: 15 amino acids. CDR1 is MGHDK, CDR2 SYGVNS, per germline. The V segment lost 3 bases and the J segment 7 bases; nucleotides outside the gene matches: 4. The CDR3: CASSDRDRVNSPLHF. The CDR3 DNA reads TGTGCCAGCAGTGACCGGGACAGGGTGAATTCACCCCTCCACTTT. The complete variable domain, with remaining parts taken from reference TRBV25-1 and TRBJ1-6, reads EADIYQTPRYLVIGTGKKITLECSQTMGHDKMYWYQQDPGMELHLIHYSYGVNSTEKGDLSSESTVSRIRTEHFPLTLESARPSHTSQYLCASSDRDRVNSPLHFGNGTRLTVT.

The chain carries TRBV27 and TRBJ1-1, with TRBD1 identical over 7 bases. The CDR3 contains 15 residues. Germline trimming cut 4 bases from V and 5 bases from J; bases unmatched to any gene: 10. CDR1 is MNHEY, CDR2 SMNVEV, per germline (reference sequence). CDR3 nucleotide sequence: TGTGCCAGCAGTTCCAGACAGGGAAAGTTTACTGAAGCTTTCTTT. Amino acids: CASSSRQGKFTEAFF.

A word on this clone: The CDR3 ends on some other residue instead of the conserved phenylalanine or tryptophan, so this is likely a read error. V usage is TRBV29-1 and J usage is TRBJ1-1; D not certain. V lost 6 bases and J 3 bases, leaving 14 bases between the germline ends. CDR1 SQVTM and CDR2 ANQGSEA come from the germline V gene. The CDR3 has 13 residues. The CDR3: CSVTVGLDTEAFL. In DNA, the CDR3 is TGCAGCGTCACAGTAGGGTTAGACACTGAAGCTTTCCTC.

This sequence joins TRBV7-2 and TRBJ2-7; D may be TRBD1 (5 bases). V shed 5 bases and J shed 4 bases, with 18 bases lying between them. The CDR3 has 15 amino acids. Germline V gives CDR1 SGHTA, CDR2 FQGNSA. This CDR3 is CASSTQPGPIYEQYF. The CDR3 DNA is TGTGCCAGCAGCACTCAGCCAGGGCCCATATACGAGCAGTACTTC.

This chain links TRBV4-1 with TRBJ2-3, with D possibly matching TRBD2 (5 bases). The CDR3 has 15 residues. The germline gives CDR1 MGHRA, CDR2 YSYEKL. V was trimmed by 0 bases and J by 3 bases, leaving 10 bases between them. The DNA for the CDR3 is TGCGCCAGCAGCCAAGAACTACGGGGTACAGATACGCAGTATTTT. Translation: CASSQELRGTDTQYF.